This TCR beta chain appears in the sequencing data of a study of cytomegalovirus exposure and HLA in healthy donors. PCR involved 60 Vbeta and 13 Jbeta primers. Here immunoSEQ multiplex PCR was the method, and the copy in TCRdb shows in-frame clones only, minus some. The sample contains approximately 77,000 clones, under 80% of which appear only once. Sequences were obtained from PBMCs. This receptor was identified in a male donor in good health and CMV-seropositive.

The CDR3 protein is CASSPQGIRGTGELFF. CDR3 nucleotides: TGTGCCAGCAGTCCACAGGGGATCAGGGGCACCGGGGAGCTGTTTTTT. The V and J genes are TRBV27 and TRBJ2-2; 7 bases are shared with TRBD1. Germline CDR1 MNHEY, CDR2 SMNVEV (reference sequence). CDR3 length: 16 amino acids. With 5 bases clipped from V and 4 bases from J, the junction kept 10 bases outside the gene matches.